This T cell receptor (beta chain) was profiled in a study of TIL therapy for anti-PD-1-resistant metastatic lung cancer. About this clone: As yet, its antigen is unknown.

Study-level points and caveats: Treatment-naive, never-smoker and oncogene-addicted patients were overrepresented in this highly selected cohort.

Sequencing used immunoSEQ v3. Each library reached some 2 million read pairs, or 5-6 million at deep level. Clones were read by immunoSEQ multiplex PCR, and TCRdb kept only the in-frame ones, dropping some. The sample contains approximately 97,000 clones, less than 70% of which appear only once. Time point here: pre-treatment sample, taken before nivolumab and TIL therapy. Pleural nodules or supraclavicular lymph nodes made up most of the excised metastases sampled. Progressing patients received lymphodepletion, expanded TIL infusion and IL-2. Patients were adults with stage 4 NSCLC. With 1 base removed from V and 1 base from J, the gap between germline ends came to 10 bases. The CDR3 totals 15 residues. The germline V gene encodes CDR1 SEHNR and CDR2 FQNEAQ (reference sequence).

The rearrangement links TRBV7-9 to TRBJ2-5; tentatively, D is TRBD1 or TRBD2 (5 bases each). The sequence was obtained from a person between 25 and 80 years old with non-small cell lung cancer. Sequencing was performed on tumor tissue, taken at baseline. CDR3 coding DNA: TGTGCCAGCAGCTTAGAGGGACGGCTCCAAGAGACCCAGTACTTC. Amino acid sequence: CASSLEGRLQETQYF.